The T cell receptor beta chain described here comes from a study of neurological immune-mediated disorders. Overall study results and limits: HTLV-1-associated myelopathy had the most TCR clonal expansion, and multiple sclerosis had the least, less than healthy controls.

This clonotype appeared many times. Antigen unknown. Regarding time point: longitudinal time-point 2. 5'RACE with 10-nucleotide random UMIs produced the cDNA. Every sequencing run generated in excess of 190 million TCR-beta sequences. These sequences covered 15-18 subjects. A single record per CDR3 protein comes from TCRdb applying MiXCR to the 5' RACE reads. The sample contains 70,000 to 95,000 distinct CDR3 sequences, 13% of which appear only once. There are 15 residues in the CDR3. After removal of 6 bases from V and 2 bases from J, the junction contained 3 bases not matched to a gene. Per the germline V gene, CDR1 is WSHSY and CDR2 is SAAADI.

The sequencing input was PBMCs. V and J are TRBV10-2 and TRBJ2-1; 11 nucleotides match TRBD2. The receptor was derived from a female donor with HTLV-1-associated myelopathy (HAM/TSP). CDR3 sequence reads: CASSLAGGPYNEQFF. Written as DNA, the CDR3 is TGCGCCAGCAGCTTAGCGGGGGGGCCCTACAATGAGCAGTTCTTC.